These 22 T cell receptor beta chains were all obtained from the same sample, sequenced in a study of blood T cell repertoires in COVID-19 (TCRdb year 2020). Receptor amplification or capture employed the immunoSEQ multiplex PCR assay. Sourced from immuneACCESS, this table was stored by TCRdb with only in-frame sequences that have V and J called. A share of the clones is absent; for the studies checked, an unresolved V gene accounts for under half, and the remainder has no known explanation. This sample has around 200,000 clones in its table, and roughly four fifths of those were observed once. 9.2% of the sample goes to the ten largest clones. The source material was PBMCs or T cells enriched from blood (not recorded which). The receptors stem from a man aged 40-49 years who had recovered from COVID-19.

This chain connects TRBV9 to TRBJ2-2; 9 bases are shared with TRBD2. Trimming took 0 bases from V and 6 from J; bases not matched to a gene: 3. The germline CDR1 and CDR2 sequences are SGDLS and YYNGEE. The CDR3 is 15 residues long. This CDR3 reads CASSVEAGGPGELFF. As DNA, the CDR3 is TGTGCCAGCAGCGTAGAGGCGGGGGGGCCCGGGGAGCTGTTTTTT.

The CDR3 region has the DNA TGTGCCAGCGAACGGGGACGGGGAGGCGACGAGCAGTACTTC. It translates to CASERGRGGDEQYF. The chain links TRBV18 to TRBJ2-7, with D possibly matching TRBD2 (6 bases). The CDR3 extends over 14 amino acids. Germline V gives CDR1 KGHSH, CDR2 LQKENI. With 8 bases removed from V and 5 bases from J, the gap between germline ends came to 19 bases.

The chain employs TRBV3-1 (or the pseudogene TRBV3-2) and TRBJ2-3, with 12 nucleotides matching TRBD2. After removal of 1 base from V and 9 bases from J, the junction contained 5 bases not matched to a gene. The germline V gene has CDR1 LGHDT and CDR2 YNNKEL (reference sequence). The CDR3 covers 15 residues. CDR3 residues: CASSQGTSGTSTQYF. The CDR3 region has the DNA TGTGCCAGCAGCCAAGGGACTAGCGGGACAAGCACGCAGTATTTT.

V gene TRBV10-3 combines with J gene TRBJ1-6; tentatively, D is TRBD1 (6 bases). The CDR3 has 14 amino acids. With 6 bases removed from V and 6 bases from J, the gap between germline ends came to 12 bases. Germline V gives CDR1 ENHRY, CDR2 SYGVKD. CDR3 sequence: CAISKTGGNSPLHF. As DNA, the CDR3 is TGTGCCATCAGCAAGACAGGCGGTAATTCACCCCTCCACTTT.

This clone has at least ten counts. This chain connects TRBV5-8 to TRBJ2-7; D is perhaps TRBD1 (5 bases). The CDR3 loop spans 13 amino acids. The V end was cut by 7 bases, the J end by 2 bases, with 13 bases between. Per the germline V gene, CDR1 is SGHTS and CDR2 is YDEGEE. The CDR3, as DNA: TGTGCCAGCCTCCCAGGGCCCCCCTACGAGCAGTACTTC. Translation: CASLPGPPYEQYF.

V is TRBV6-8 and J is TRBJ2-7; the D gene is possibly TRBD1 (5 bases). The germline V gene has CDR1 MNHGY and CDR2 SAAAGT. CDR3 length: 13 residues. V lost 10 bases to trimming and J lost 3 bases, with 16 bases between them. The CDR3: CATQGPGRYEQYF. DNA of the CDR3: TGTGCCACCCAGGGCCCAGGACGCTACGAGCAGTACTTC.

V and J are TRBV9 and TRBJ1-1; 7 bases align to TRBD1. The germline V gene encodes CDR1 SGDLS and CDR2 YYNGEE. This CDR3 has 16 residues. After removal of 2 bases from V and 6 bases from J, the junction contained 13 bases not matched to a gene. The CDR3 loop reads CASSVNSGQSGSEAFF. The CDR3 coding sequence is TGTGCCAGCAGCGTTAATTCGGGACAGAGTGGCTCTGAAGCTTTCTTT.

This chain connects TRBV6-5 to TRBJ2-1; 12 bases agree with TRBD2. The CDR3 totals 15 residues. Germline V gene sequence: CDR1 MNHEY, CDR2 SVGAGI. J lost 9 bases, V lost 6 bases, and 9 bases had no gene match. The CDR3 sequence: CASRKTSGSWGEQFF. For the CDR3, the DNA is TGTGCCAGCAGGAAGACTAGCGGGAGTTGGGGTGAGCAGTTCTTC.

The chain employs TRBV11-2 and TRBJ1-6; a weak D match, TRBD1 (5 bases). The CDR3 is made up of 19 amino acids. The germline V gene encodes CDR1 SGHAT and CDR2 FQNNGV. V was shortened by 3 bases and J by 6 bases, with 24 bases between the two germline ends. The CDR3 bases are TGTGCCAGCAGCTTGCGCCCGACAGTCGCAGGTCATCCTAATTCACCCCTCCACTTT. Translation: CASSLRPTVAGHPNSPLHF.

The chain joins TRBV7-9 to TRBJ2-5; D perhaps matches TRBD2 (5 bases). Germline V CDR1 and CDR2: SEHNR, FQNEAQ (reference sequence). There are 17 residues in the CDR3. V lost 3 bases and J lost 4, with 21 bases in between. The DNA of the CDR3 is TGTGCCAGCAGCTTTAGTTCGGGGTGGGGTATCATAGAGACCCAGTACTTC. This gives the protein CASSFSSGWGIIETQYF.

This chain uses TRBV15 with TRBJ1-5; 7 bases are shared with TRBD1. With V trimmed by 5 bases and J by 5 bases, 6 bases remained unmatched. The CDR3 consists of 14 residues. CDR1 and CDR2 from the germline V gene are LNHNV and YYDKDF (reference sequence). The CDR3 loop reads CATSQDRLHQPQHF. CDR3 bases: TGTGCCACCAGCCAGGACAGGCTCCATCAGCCCCAGCATTTT.

This chain joins TRBV23-1 and TRBJ2-3, with D possibly matching TRBD1 (5 bases). TRBV23-1 is an open reading frame, and its role is uncertain. The V gene lost 0 bases and the J gene lost 1 base, with 11 bases spanning the gap. The CDR3 is made up of 16 amino acids. The CDR3: CASSQSCRAGTDTQYF. The CDR3 nucleotides are TGCGCCAGCAGTCAATCATGCAGGGCAGGCACAGATACGCAGTATTTT.

The chain combines TRBV11-2 with TRBJ2-1, with a weak D call TRBD1 (6 bases). V lost 2 bases and J 2 bases, leaving 10 bases between the germline ends. Germline V gene sequence: CDR1 SGHAT, CDR2 FQNNGV. This CDR3 spans 15 amino acids. CDR3 nucleotide sequence: TGTGCCAGCAGCTTATGGCAGGGGACCTACAATGAGCAGTTCTTC. Encoded protein: CASSLWQGTYNEQFF.

This chain joins TRBV5-1 and TRBJ1-2; TRBD1 matches at 8 bases. V trimming: 7 bases; J trimming: 8 bases; junction bases outside the gene matches: 13. The V gene's germline CDR1 is SGHRS and CDR2 YFSETQ. The CDR3 sequence is 14 residues long. The CDR3 DNA sequence: TGCGCCAGCGGAACCGCAGGGGGCGTTTCGGGCTACACCTTC. It is translated as CASGTAGGVSGYTF. Based on the CDR3 plus reference TRBV5-1 and TRBJ1-2, the full variable domain is KAGVTQTPRYLIKTRGQQVTLSCSPISGHRSVSWYQQTPGQGLQFLFEYFSETQRNKGNFPGRFSGRQFSNSRSEMNVSTLELGDSALYLCASGTAGGVSGYTFGSGTRLTVV.

The V call is TRBV29-1, the J call TRBJ1-2; 7 nucleotides agree with TRBD1. Germline V gene sequence: CDR1 SQVTM, CDR2 ANQGSEA. The CDR3 covers 12 residues. The V segment lost 7 bases and the J segment 6 bases; nucleotides outside the gene matches: 8. As DNA, the CDR3 is TGCAGCGCCGACAGGGAAATTCATGGCTACACCTTC. Protein: CSADREIHGYTF.

The chain carries TRBV6-5 and TRBJ2-1; tentatively, D is TRBD2 (5 bases). CDR1 and CDR2 from the germline V gene are MNHEY and SVGAGI. Trimming left V 2 bases short and J 3 bases short, with 11 bases between. The CDR3 has 15 residues. CDR3 protein: CASSYGSGLYNEQFF. As DNA, the CDR3 is TGTGCCAGCAGTTACGGCTCAGGACTCTACAATGAGCAGTTCTTC.

This chain uses TRBV3-1 (or the pseudogene TRBV3-2) with TRBJ2-1; weak D call: TRBD1 (5 bases). The CDR3 totals 15 residues. V lost 3 bases and J 1 base, leaving 10 bases between the germline ends. Germline V gene lookup returns CDR1 LGHDT and CDR2 YNNKEL (reference sequence). The CDR3 DNA sequence: TGTGCCAGCAGCCAGTGGACACTGTCCTACAATGAGCAGTTCTTC. Protein: CASSQWTLSYNEQFF.

V and J are TRBV3-1 (or the pseudogene TRBV3-2) and TRBJ1-1, with TRBD1 matching 10 bases. Per germline, CDR1 LGHDT and CDR2 YNNKEL (reference sequence). This CDR3 region has 18 residues. V lost 0 bases and J lost 3; bases outside the gene matches: 10. This CDR3 is CASSQDLGDRGRDTEAFF. The CDR3 nucleotides are TGTGCCAGCAGCCAAGATCTGGGGGACAGGGGTCGGGACACTGAAGCTTTCTTT.

This rearrangement joins TRBV4-1 to TRBJ2-7, with 11 bases matching TRBD1. The CDR3 sequence is 14 residues long. The V gene end was trimmed by 4 bases and the J gene end by 5 bases; junction bases not matched to a gene: 4. The germline CDR1 and CDR2 sequences are MGHRA and YSYEKL. This CDR3 reads CASSRDRGSHEQYF. Written as DNA, the CDR3 is TGCGCCAGCAGCCGGGACAGGGGGAGCCACGAGCAGTACTTC.

V and J are TRBV19 and TRBJ1-2, with 8 nucleotides matching TRBD1. J was trimmed by 1 base and V by 7 bases; bases with no gene match: 8. Germline-derived CDR1 and CDR2 are LNHDA and SQIVND (reference sequence). There are 15 residues in the CDR3. CDR3 in DNA: TGTGCCAGTACCGAGGGACAGGCAAATAACTATGGCTACACCTTC. This codes for CASTEGQANNYGYTF.

The gene calls are TRBV24-1 and TRBJ1-5, with a weak D call TRBD1 (5 bases). Germline V gene lookup returns CDR1 KGHDR and CDR2 SFDVKD. This CDR3 contains 15 residues. Between the trimmed V and J ends, which lost 4 bases and 3 bases, there was a span of 12 bases. As DNA, the CDR3 is TGTGCCACCAGTGACCCAAGGGGCGACAATCAGCCCCAGCATTTT. Translated: CATSDPRGDNQPQHF.

The rearrangement uses TRBV6-1 and TRBJ1-2, with D tentatively TRBD1 (6 bases). From germline, CDR1 is MNHNS and CDR2 SASEGT. With 2 bases removed from V and 2 bases from J, the gap between germline ends came to 6 bases. The CDR3 contains 13 residues. This CDR3 reads CASSEQGNYGYTF. The CDR3 DNA reads TGTGCCAGCAGTGAACAGGGGAACTATGGCTACACCTTC.